This section outlines one T cell receptor (beta chain) sequence together with its context. The authors' processing: It was from reference gene primer amplification that nucleated cell counts were estimated. Profiled with immunoSEQ multiplex PCR; TCRdb holds only in-frame clones, not every one. The V and J calls and clone size come from that table; D and trimming were worked out from the DNA. The sample has some 46,000 clones; approximately 85% are singletons. The data derive from a study of blood T cell repertoires in COVID-19. Study summary: The United States, Italy and Spain provided the acute and convalescent COVID-19 samples. In each case, the material was cDNA or gDNA derived from T cells, B-cell-depleted T cells, or PBMCs.

Germline CDR1 and CDR2: SGHRS and YFSETQ. The CDR3 is 16 amino acids. The trim removed 0 bases at V and 6 bases at J, leaving 5 bases unmatched. The chain is built from TRBV5-1 and TRBJ1-5, with 11 bases fitting TRBD1. The clonotype comes from a man aged 55-75 years with acute or convalescent COVID-19. The sample was peripheral blood. CDR3 DNA: TGCGCCAGCAGCTTGGGGGACAGGGGGGTTGCTCAGCCCCAGCATTTT. This gives the protein CASSLGDRGVAQPQHF.